The 24 T cell receptor beta chains reported below all come from one sample, sequenced in a study of blood T cells in healthy people across ages. The second PCR ran about 6 to 12 cycles with a sample-barcoded 5' primer and J-beta primers. TCRdb independently ran MiXCR on the 5' RACE reads; one entry per CDR3 protein. The data hold approximately 1,700,000 distinct CDR3 sequences, with approximately 40% observed a single time. Sequences were obtained from blood. These receptors all come from a human donor in good health.

CDR3 nucleotides: TGTGCCAGCTCACCACTAGCAGGACGTGGCTACACCTTC. Protein product: CASSPLAGRGYTF. The V call is TRBV18, the J call TRBJ1-2; D gene ambiguous. Germline CDR1 and CDR2: KGHSH and LQKENI. With 1 base removed from V and 7 bases from J, the gap between germline ends came to 10 bases. The CDR3 is 13 amino acids.

The rearrangement links TRBV7-9 to TRBJ1-1; possibly TRBD1 for D (5 bases). Looked up from germline, CDR1 is SEHNR and CDR2 is FQNEAQ (reference sequence). This CDR3 spans 14 amino acids. V was clipped by 4 bases and J by 1 base, with 10 bases between them. CDR3 DNA: TGTGCCAGCAGCTACCCAGGGACGAACACTGAAGCTTTCTTT. This gives the protein CASSYPGTNTEAFF.

The chain is built from TRBV12-3 or TRBV12-4 and TRBJ1-1; D not resolved. The CDR3 loop spans 13 amino acids. The V and J ends lost 7 bases and 0 bases respectively, with 9 bases between them. The CDR3 sequence is CASTRVMNTEAFF. The CDR3 DNA follows: TGTGCCAGCACCCGGGTTATGAACACTGAAGCTTTCTTT.

This rearrangement joins TRBV29-1 to TRBJ2-3; TRBD2 matches at 10 bases. V lost 4 bases and J lost 1; bases outside the gene matches: 8. The germline CDR1 and CDR2 sequences are SQVTM and ANQGSEA. This CDR3 has 16 residues. CDR3 bases: TGCAGCGTTGGCCTAGCGGGGGCCAGAGGCACAGATACGCAGTATTTT. It codes for CSVGLAGARGTDTQYF.

The genes are TRBV5-5 and TRBJ1-2, with TRBD1 identical over 9 bases. J gave up 1 base and V 5 bases, and 6 bases lay outside the gene matches. CDR1 is SGHKS and CDR2 is YYEKEE in the germline V gene (reference sequence). This CDR3 has 15 amino acids. CDR3 sequence reads: CASSPTGGFNYGYTF. CDR3 nucleotides: TGTGCCAGCAGTCCCACAGGGGGCTTTAACTATGGCTACACCTTC.

In the case of this clonotype: A junction end diverges from the germline sequence, so it may reflect a read error. The V call is TRBV29-1, the J call TRBJ2-5; unclear D gene. In germline, CDR1 is SQVTM, CDR2 ANQGSEA. The CDR3 spans 14 residues. CDR3 DNA sequence: TGCGGCGTTGTGGACGGGCCGATCCAAGAGACCCAGTACTTC. It translates to CGVVDGPIQETQYF.

This chain joins TRBV7-2 and TRBJ2-3, with D unclear. There are 13 residues in the CDR3. Germline loops: CDR1 SGHTA, CDR2 FQGNSA. V lost 4 bases and J lost 6, with 11 bases in between. The CDR3: CASSSPNLDTQYF. The CDR3 region has the DNA TGTGCCAGCAGCTCACCGAACCTTGATACGCAGTATTTT.

This clonotype was counted many times. The V gene is TRBV7-2, the J gene TRBJ2-7; 7 nucleotides agree with TRBD1. The germline V gene encodes CDR1 SGHTA and CDR2 FQGNSA. J lost 2 bases, V lost 1 base, and 5 bases had no gene match. The CDR3 is made up of 15 amino acids. The CDR3 sequence: CASSLGVGTAYEQYF. The CDR3 DNA reads as TGTGCCAGCAGCTTAGGCGTCGGGACAGCCTACGAGCAGTACTTC.

This clonotype appeared once. This chain links TRBV4-3 with TRBJ1-6; D uncertain. Germline V gene lookup returns CDR1 LGHNA and CDR2 YSLEER. This CDR3 comprises 15 residues. With 0 bases removed from V and 7 bases from J, the gap between germline ends came to 10 bases. Here the CDR3 DNA reads TGCGCCAGCAGCCAAGAAGAGGGAAGGAATTCACCCCTCCACTTT. This gives the protein CASSQEEGRNSPLHF.

The CDR3 nucleotides are TGCAGTGCTAGACCCCGGGACTTTGAAGAGACCCAGTACTTC. Amino acids: CSARPRDFEETQYF. The chain carries TRBV20-1 and TRBJ2-4; the D gene is possibly TRBD2 (6 bases). The J call may be in error: the DNA end matches TRBJ2-5 better. This CDR3 is 14 amino acids long. From germline, CDR1 is DFQATT and CDR2 SNEGSKA (reference sequence).

The chain uses TRBV20-1 and TRBJ1-5; the D is unclear. CDR3 length: 17 amino acids. Germline CDR1 DFQATT, CDR2 SNEGSKA (reference sequence). V dropped 0 bases and J dropped 0 bases, with 15 bases sitting between them. CDR3 sequence (DNA): TGCAGTGCTAGAGACGGCTATAGAATTTATAGCAATCAGCCCCAGCATTTT. This gives the protein CSARDGYRIYSNQPQHF.

The rearrangement joins TRBV5-1 to TRBJ2-7; no definite D call. Trimming shortened V by 4 bases and J by 3 bases, and 11 bases separated the two germline ends. Germline V CDR1 and CDR2: SGHRS, YFSETQ. The CDR3 totals 13 residues. This chain's CDR3 is CASSQTHLYEQYF. CDR3 DNA: TGCGCCAGCAGCCAGACCCATCTCTACGAGCAGTACTTC.

This clonotype has a handful of counts. The chain has TRBV7-9 and TRBJ1-4, with D hard to call. Germline CDR1 and CDR2: SEHNR and FQNEAQ (reference sequence). There are 16 residues in the CDR3. Trimming took 1 base from V and 7 from J, leaving 16 bases between them. The CDR3 DNA follows: TGTGCCAGCAGCTTAGGAGATTTCTCGGTCGGTGAAAAACTGTTTTTT. Protein sequence: CASSLGDFSVGEKLFF.

The chain combines TRBV2 with TRBJ1-1; 7 bases line up with TRBD1. Germline V gene data show CDR1 as SNHLY and CDR2 as FYNNEI. This CDR3 is built from 12 residues. The V gene end was trimmed by 6 bases and the J gene end by 11 bases; junction bases not matched to a gene: 9. This CDR3 is CASSGTVGGAFF. CDR3 DNA: TGTGCCAGCAGCGGGACAGTCGGGGGGGCTTTCTTT.

The J gene is TRBJ2-7, the V gene TRBV29-1; TRBD1 matches at 7 bases. In germline, CDR1 is SQVTM, CDR2 ANQGSEA. The CDR3 covers 13 residues. Trimming removed 4 bases from V and 3 bases from J; junction bases left unmatched: 6. CDR3 protein: CSVGGTDIYEQYF. CDR3 nucleotides: TGCAGCGTTGGGGGGACAGACATCTACGAGCAGTACTTC.

The chain employs TRBV12-3 or TRBV12-4 and TRBJ1-2; perhaps TRBD1 as D (5 bases). The CDR3 has 15 residues. V shed 5 bases and J shed 6 bases, with 19 bases lying between them. In nucleotides, the CDR3 is TGTGCCAGCAGTCGTCCGGGACGGATATATGATGGCTACACCTTC. This sequence encodes CASSRPGRIYDGYTF.

This rearrangement joins TRBV4-1 to TRBJ2-3; 7 bases are a match to TRBD1. CDR1 and CDR2 from the germline V gene are MGHRA and YSYEKL. The ends lost 4 bases at V and 4 bases at J; junction bases unmatched: 8. The CDR3 loop spans 15 amino acids. The CDR3 nucleotides are TGCGCCAGCAGCCCCCGGACAGGAGTCGCAGATACGCAGTATTTT. Amino acid sequence: CASSPRTGVADTQYF.

The V call is TRBV13, the J call TRBJ2-3; possibly TRBD1 for D (5 bases). V lost 5 bases, J lost 1 base, and 16 bases lay in between. The CDR3 spans 16 residues. Germline V CDR1 and CDR2: PRHDT, FYEKMQ (reference sequence). This CDR3 is CASSPPRQGGTDTQYF. CDR3 sequence (DNA): TGTGCCAGCAGCCCCCCTCGCCAGGGTGGCACAGATACGCAGTATTTT.

The chain couples TRBV3-1 to TRBJ2-1; 7 nucleotides match TRBD1. Germline V gene data show CDR1 as LGHDT and CDR2 as YNNKEL (reference sequence). V lost 6 bases to trimming and J lost 0 bases; unmatched junction nucleotides: 5. This CDR3 is 15 amino acids long. CDR3 bases: TGTGCCAGCAGGGCGACAGGGAGCTCCTACAATGAGCAGTTCTTC. Its protein is CASRATGSSYNEQFF.

In this sample, this clonotype turned up a few times. The chain uses TRBV28 and TRBJ2-7; a weak D match, TRBD2 (6 bases). This CDR3 has 15 amino acids. From germline, CDR1 is MDHEN and CDR2 SYDVKM. Trimming removed 7 bases from V and 4 bases from J, with 20 bases in between. This CDR3 reads CASTPSGLLTYEQYF. The CDR3 DNA reads as TGTGCCAGCACCCCTTCGGGACTCTTAACTTACGAGCAGTACTTC.

The J gene is TRBJ1-2, the V gene TRBV6-1; D is perhaps TRBD1 (5 bases). There are 14 residues in the CDR3. The V and J ends lost 2 bases and 5 bases respectively, with 12 bases between them. Looked up from germline, CDR1 is MNHNS and CDR2 is SASEGT. The CDR3 is CASSEWRQKYGYTF. CDR3 nucleotide sequence: TGTGCCAGCAGTGAATGGAGACAGAAGTATGGCTACACCTTC.

This clonotype was detected only a few times. The chain employs TRBV4-1 and TRBJ2-7, with 12 nucleotides matching TRBD2. Germline trimming cut 1 base from V and 0 bases from J; bases unmatched to any gene: 7. There are 18 residues in the CDR3. CDR1 and CDR2 (germline): MGHRA, YSYEKL. The CDR3 DNA sequence: TGCGCCAGCAGCCAAGTACTAGCGGGGGGCTTTAGCTCCTACGAGCAGTACTTC. Amino acids: CASSQVLAGGFSSYEQYF.

The J gene is TRBJ1-1, the V gene TRBV6-2 or TRBV6-3; D is uncertain. CDR3 length: 16 amino acids. Germline lookup yields CDR1 MNHEY and CDR2 SVGEGT. The V gene lost 6 bases and the J gene lost 1 base, with 18 bases spanning the gap. CDR3 residues: CASSSNPGWRNTEAFF. As DNA, the CDR3 is TGTGCCAGCAGCTCCAACCCCGGGTGGCGGAACACTGAAGCTTTCTTT.

The genes are TRBV3-1 and TRBJ2-3; D tentatively fits TRBD1 or TRBD2 (5 bases each). In germline, CDR1 is LGHDT, CDR2 YNNKEL (reference sequence). V lost 0 bases, J lost 4 bases, and 20 bases lay in between. CDR3 length: 18 residues. Written as DNA, the CDR3 is TGTGCCAGCAGCCAAGAGACTACCCTGGGGTGGGGCGCAGATACGCAGTATTTT. Protein sequence: CASSQETTLGWGADTQYF.